This T cell receptor beta chain was recorded in a study of vaccination effects on CD4 cells after COVID-19. Study-level findings and limits: Both infection-induced and vaccine-induced clones contracted markedly at late post-vaccination timepoints.

In regard to this clone: Its antigen is still unknown.

Trimming took 4 bases from V and 5 from J, leaving 26 bases between them. Germline V gives CDR1 ENHRY, CDR2 SYGVKD. This CDR3 region has 18 residues. Before sequencing took place, the ViraFEST assay used viral peptide pools to expand antigen-specific CD4+ T cells. Culture proceeded for approximately 10 days, and CD4+ T cells were then isolated. Nucleocapsid antibody tests were negative, and the vaccine recipients had no prior SARS-CoV-2 infection. Sequenced by immunoSEQ multiplex PCR; TCRdb stores in-frame clones only, minus some. Among 40,000 to 45,000 clones listed, roughly 79% were seen once. The source of this sequence is a human donor who received a COVID-19 vaccine. This material consisted of CD4+ T cells from PBMCs cultured with SARS-CoV-2 spike peptides, taken before COVID-19 vaccination. The chain combines TRBV10-3 with TRBJ1-1; a weak D match, TRBD1 (5 bases). The CDR3 protein is CAISAGMGGKRLGTEAFF. CDR3 DNA: TGTGCCATCAGTGCGGGTATGGGGGGGAAGAGATTGGGAACTGAAGCTTTCTTT.